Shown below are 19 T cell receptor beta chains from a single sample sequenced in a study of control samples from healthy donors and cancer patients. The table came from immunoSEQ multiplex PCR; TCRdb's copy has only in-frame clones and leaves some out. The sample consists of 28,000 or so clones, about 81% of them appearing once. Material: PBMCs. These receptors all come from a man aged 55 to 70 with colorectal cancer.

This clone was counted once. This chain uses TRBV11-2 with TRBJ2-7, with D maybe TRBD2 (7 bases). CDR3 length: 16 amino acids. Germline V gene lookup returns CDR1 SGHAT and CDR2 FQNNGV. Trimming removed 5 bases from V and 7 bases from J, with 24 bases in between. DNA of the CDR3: TGTGCCAGCAGCCTAGTCAGGTGGGGGGGCCTGTGGGAGCAGTACTTC. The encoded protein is CASSLVRWGGLWEQYF.

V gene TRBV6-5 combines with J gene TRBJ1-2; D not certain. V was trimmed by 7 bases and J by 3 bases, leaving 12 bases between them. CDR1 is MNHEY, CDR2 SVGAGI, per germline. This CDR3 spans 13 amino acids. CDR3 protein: CASTDGGYYGYTF. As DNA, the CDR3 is TGTGCCAGCACCGACGGAGGATACTATGGCTACACCTTC.

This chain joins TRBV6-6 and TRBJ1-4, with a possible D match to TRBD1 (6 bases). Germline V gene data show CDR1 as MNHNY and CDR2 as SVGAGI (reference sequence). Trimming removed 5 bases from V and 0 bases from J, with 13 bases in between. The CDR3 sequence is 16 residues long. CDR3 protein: CASSRSRQATNEKLFF. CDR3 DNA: TGTGCCAGCAGTCGGTCTCGACAGGCAACTAATGAAAAACTGTTTTTT.

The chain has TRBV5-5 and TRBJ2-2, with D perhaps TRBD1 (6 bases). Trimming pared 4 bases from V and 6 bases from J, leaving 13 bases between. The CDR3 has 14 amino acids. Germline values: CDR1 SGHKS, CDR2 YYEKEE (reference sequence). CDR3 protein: CASSIQGVAGELFF. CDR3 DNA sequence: TGTGCCAGCAGCATACAGGGAGTAGCCGGGGAGCTGTTTTTT.

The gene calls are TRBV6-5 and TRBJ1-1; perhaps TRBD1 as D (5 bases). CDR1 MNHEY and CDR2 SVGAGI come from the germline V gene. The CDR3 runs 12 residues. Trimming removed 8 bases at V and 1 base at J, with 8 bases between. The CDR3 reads CASRQSNTEAFF. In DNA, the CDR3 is TGTGCCAGCCGACAGTCGAACACTGAAGCTTTCTTT.

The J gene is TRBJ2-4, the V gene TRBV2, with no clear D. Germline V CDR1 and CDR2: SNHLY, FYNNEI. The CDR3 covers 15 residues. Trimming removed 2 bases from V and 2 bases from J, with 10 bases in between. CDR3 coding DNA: TGTGCCAGCAGTGAATACCAGATCCCCAAAAACATTCAGTACTTC. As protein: CASSEYQIPKNIQYF.

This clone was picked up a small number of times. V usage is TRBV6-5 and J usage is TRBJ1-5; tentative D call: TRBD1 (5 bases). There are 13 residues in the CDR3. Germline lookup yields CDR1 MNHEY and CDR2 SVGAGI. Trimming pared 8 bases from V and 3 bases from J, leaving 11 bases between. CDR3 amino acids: CASAGANNQPQHF. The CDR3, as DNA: TGTGCCAGCGCTGGGGCGAACAATCAGCCCCAGCATTTT.

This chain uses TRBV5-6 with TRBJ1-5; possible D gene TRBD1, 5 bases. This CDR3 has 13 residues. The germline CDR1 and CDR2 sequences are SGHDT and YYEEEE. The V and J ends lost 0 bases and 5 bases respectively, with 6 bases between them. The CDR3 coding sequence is TGTGCCAGCAGCTTGGCGGGGGATCAGCCCCAGCATTTT. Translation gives CASSLAGDQPQHF.

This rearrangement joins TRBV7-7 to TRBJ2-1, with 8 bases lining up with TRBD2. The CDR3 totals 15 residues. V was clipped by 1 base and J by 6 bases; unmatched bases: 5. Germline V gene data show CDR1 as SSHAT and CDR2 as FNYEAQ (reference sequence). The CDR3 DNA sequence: TGTGCCAGCAGCTTAGGACTAGCGACCGGCAATGAGCAGTTCTTC. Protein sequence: CASSLGLATGNEQFF.

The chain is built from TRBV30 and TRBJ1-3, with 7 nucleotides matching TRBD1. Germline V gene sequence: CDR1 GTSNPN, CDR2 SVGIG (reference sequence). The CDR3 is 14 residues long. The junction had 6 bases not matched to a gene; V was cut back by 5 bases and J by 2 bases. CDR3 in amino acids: CAWGTGAAGNTIYF. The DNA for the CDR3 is TGTGCCTGGGGCACAGGGGCTGCTGGAAACACCATATATTTT.

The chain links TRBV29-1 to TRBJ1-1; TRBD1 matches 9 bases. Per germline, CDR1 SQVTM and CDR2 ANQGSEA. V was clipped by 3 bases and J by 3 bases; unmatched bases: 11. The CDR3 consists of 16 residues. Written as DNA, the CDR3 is TGCAGCGTTGACGGCGGAACAGGGGGCTGGGACACTGAAGCTTTCTTT. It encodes CSVDGGTGGWDTEAFF.

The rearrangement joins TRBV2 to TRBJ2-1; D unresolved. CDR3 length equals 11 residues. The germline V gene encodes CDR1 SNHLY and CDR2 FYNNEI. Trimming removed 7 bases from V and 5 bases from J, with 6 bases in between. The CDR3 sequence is CASTGNNEQFF. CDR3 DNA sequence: TGTGCCAGCACCGGTAACAATGAGCAGTTCTTC.

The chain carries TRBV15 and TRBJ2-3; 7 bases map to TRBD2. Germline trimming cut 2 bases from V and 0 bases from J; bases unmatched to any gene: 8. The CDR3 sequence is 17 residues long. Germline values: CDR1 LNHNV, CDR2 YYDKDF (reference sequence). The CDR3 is CATSRSLSGISTDTQYF. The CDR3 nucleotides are TGTGCCACCAGCAGAAGTCTCAGCGGGATTAGCACAGATACGCAGTATTTT.

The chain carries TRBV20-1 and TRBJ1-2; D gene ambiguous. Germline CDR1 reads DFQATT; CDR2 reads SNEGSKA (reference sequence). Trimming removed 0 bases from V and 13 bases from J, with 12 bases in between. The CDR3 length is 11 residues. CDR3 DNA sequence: TGCAGTGCTAGAGATTGGGCACAGATCACCTTC. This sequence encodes CSARDWAQITF.

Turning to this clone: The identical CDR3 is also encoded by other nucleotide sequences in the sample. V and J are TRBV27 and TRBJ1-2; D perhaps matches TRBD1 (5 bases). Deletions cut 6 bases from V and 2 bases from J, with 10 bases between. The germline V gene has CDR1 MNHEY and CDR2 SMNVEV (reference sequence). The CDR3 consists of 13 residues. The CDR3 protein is CASSPGPNYGYTF. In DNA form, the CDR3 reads TGTGCCAGCAGCCCGGGACCGAACTATGGCTACACCTTC.

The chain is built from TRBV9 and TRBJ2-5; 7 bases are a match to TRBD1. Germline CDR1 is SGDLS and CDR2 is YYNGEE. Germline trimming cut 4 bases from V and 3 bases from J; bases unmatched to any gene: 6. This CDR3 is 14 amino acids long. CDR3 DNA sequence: TGTGCCAGCAGCAGGGTGACAGGGAAAGAGACCCAGTACTTC. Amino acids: CASSRVTGKETQYF.

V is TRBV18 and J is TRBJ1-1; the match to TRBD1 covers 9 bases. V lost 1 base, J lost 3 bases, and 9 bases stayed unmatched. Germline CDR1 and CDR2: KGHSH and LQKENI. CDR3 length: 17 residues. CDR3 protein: CASSPLLQGAGDTEAFF. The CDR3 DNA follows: TGTGCCAGCTCACCACTCCTACAGGGGGCAGGGGACACTGAAGCTTTCTTT. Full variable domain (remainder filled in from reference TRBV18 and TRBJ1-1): NAGVMQNPRHLVRRRGQEARLRCSPMKGHSHVYWYRQLPEEGLKFMVYLQKENIIDESGMPKERFSAEFPKEGPSILRIQQVVRGDSAAYFCASSPLLQGAGDTEAFFGQGTRLTVV.

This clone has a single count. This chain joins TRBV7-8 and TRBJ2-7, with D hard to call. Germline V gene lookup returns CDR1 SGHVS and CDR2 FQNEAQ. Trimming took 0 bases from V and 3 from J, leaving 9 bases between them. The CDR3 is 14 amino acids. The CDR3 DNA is TGTGCCAGCAGCTTAGCCCTGTTTGGCTACGAGCAGTACGTC. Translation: CASSLALFGYEQYV.

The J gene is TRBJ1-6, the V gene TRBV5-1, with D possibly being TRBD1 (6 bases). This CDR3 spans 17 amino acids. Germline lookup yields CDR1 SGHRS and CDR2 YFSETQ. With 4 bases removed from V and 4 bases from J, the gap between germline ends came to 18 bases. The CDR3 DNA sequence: TGCGCCAGCAGCGGAGGGGGGGTTACCCTTTATAATTCACCCCTCCACTTT. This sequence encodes CASSGGGVTLYNSPLHF.